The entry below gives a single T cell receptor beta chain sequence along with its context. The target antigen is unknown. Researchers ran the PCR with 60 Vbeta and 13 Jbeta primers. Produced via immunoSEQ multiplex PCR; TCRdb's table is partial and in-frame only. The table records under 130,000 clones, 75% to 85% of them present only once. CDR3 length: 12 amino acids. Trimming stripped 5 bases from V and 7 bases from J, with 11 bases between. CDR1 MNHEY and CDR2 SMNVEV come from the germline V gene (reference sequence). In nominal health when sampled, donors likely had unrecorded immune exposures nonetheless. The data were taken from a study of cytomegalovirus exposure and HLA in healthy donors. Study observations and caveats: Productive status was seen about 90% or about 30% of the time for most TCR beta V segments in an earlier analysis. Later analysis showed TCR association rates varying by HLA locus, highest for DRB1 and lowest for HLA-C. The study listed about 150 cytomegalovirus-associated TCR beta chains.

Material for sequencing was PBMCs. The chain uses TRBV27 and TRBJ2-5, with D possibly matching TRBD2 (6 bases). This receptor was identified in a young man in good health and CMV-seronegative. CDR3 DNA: TGTGCCAGCAGTCCCGCGGGGTCGACCCAGTACTTC. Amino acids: CASSPAGSTQYF.